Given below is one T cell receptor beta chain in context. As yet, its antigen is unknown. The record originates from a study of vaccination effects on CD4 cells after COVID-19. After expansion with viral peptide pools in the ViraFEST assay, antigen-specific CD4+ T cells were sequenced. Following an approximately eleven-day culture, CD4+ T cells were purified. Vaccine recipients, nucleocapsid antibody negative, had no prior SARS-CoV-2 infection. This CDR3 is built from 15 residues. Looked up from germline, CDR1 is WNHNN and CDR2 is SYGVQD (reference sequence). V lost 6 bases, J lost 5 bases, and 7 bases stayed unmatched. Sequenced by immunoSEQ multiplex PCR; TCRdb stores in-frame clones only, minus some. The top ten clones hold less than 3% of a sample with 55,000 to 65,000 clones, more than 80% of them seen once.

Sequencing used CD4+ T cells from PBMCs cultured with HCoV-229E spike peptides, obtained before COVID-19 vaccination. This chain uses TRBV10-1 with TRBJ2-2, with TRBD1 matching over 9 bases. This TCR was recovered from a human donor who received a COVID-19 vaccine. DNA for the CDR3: TGCGCCAGCAGCGAGAGGACAGGGGAAACCGGGGAGCTGTTTTTT. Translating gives CASSERTGETGELFF.